One sample yielded the 13 T cell receptor beta chains listed below, sequenced in a study of patients and donors after allogeneic stem cell transplantation. MiXCR, run by TCRdb on the RT-PCR reads, gives a single entry per CDR3 protein. Of over 400,000 distinct CDR3 sequences listed, about a sixth were seen once; the top ten hold 7.2%. Input material: blood, either unsorted or a sorted T cell fraction (not recorded which). These receptors were taken from a human donor who was either an allogeneic HSCT recipient or a stem cell or donor lymphocyte infusion donor (not recorded which). It is not recorded whose cells these are; they may come from a transplant donor.

This clonotype has more than one count but fewer than ten. This chain links TRBV5-6 with TRBJ2-1; 11 bases match TRBD2. CDR3 length: 16 residues. Germline V gives CDR1 SGHDT, CDR2 YYEEEE. The V gene end was trimmed by 2 bases and the J gene end by 7 bases; junction bases not matched to a gene: 8. The CDR3 sequence is CASSFVAGGGGNEQFF. The CDR3 bases are TGTGCCAGCAGCTTCGTAGCGGGAGGGGGAGGGAATGAGCAGTTCTTC.

This clonotype was detected only a few times. The chain couples TRBV3-1 to TRBJ1-1, with D unclear. The length of the CDR3 is 11 residues. Per the germline V gene, CDR1 is LGHDT and CDR2 is YNNKEL (reference sequence). V was clipped by 1 base and J by 13 bases, with 10 bases between them. For the CDR3, the DNA is TGTGCCAGCAGCCAAGGGGCATTTGATTTCTTT. Translating gives CASSQGAFDFF.

This clonotype was found a few times. This rearrangement joins TRBV9 to TRBJ2-7, with TRBD1 as a possible D gene (6 bases). The germline gives CDR1 SGDLS, CDR2 YYNGEE. The CDR3 is made up of 15 amino acids. Between the trimmed V and J ends, which lost 2 bases and 7 bases, there was a span of 19 bases. This CDR3 is CASSVSPRGDREQYF. CDR3 in DNA: TGTGCCAGCAGCGTGAGCCCCAGGGGAGATAGGGAGCAGTACTTC. The variable domain in full, completed from reference TRBV9 and TRBJ2-7, reads DSGVTQTPKHLITATGQRVTLRCSPRSGDLSVYWYQQSLDQGLQFLIQYYNGEERAKGNILERFSAQQFPDLHSELNLSSLELGDSALYFCASSVSPRGDREQYFGPGTRLTVT.

The rearrangement joins TRBV10-3 to TRBJ1-2, with a weak D call TRBD1 (5 bases). CDR1 is ENHRY and CDR2 is SYGVKD in the germline V gene. V was pared by 10 bases and J by 0 bases, with 12 bases between. The CDR3 loop spans 13 amino acids. CDR3 DNA sequence: TGTGCCAACACCGGGACCGCTAACTATGGCTACACCTTC. Its translation is CANTGTANYGYTF.

The chain is built from TRBV6-5 and TRBJ2-3; 8 bases align to TRBD2. From germline, CDR1 is MNHEY and CDR2 SVGAGI. V was clipped by 2 bases and J by 8 bases; unmatched bases: 3. The CDR3 has 13 amino acids. CDR3 sequence reads: CASSYDSGVTQYF. In DNA, the CDR3 is TGTGCCAGCAGTTACGATAGCGGGGTTACGCAGTATTTT.

This clonotype came up a few times. The chain employs TRBV20-1 and TRBJ1-3, with D possibly being TRBD1 (6 bases). The CDR3 has 15 residues. Trimming shortened V by 6 bases and J by 0 bases, and 15 bases separated the two germline ends. Germline CDR1 and CDR2: DFQATT and SNEGSKA (reference sequence). CDR3 DNA sequence: TGCAGTGCGTCGGACAGTGCCCACTCTGGAAACACCATATATTTT. Translating gives CSASDSAHSGNTIYF.

The chain couples TRBV20-1 to TRBJ2-7, with TRBD2 as a possible D gene (5 bases). The germline V gene encodes CDR1 DFQATT and CDR2 SNEGSKA (reference sequence). Trimming stripped 3 bases from V and 0 bases from J, with 12 bases between. The CDR3 is 14 amino acids. The CDR3 protein is CSASELGSSYEQYF. The CDR3 bases are TGCAGTGCTAGTGAGTTGGGGAGCTCCTACGAGCAGTACTTC.

The chain joins TRBV11-1 to TRBJ2-3, with D possibly matching TRBD2 (6 bases). Between the trimmed V and J ends, which lost 6 bases and 1 base, there was a span of 14 bases. The CDR3 runs 15 residues. CDR1 SGHAT and CDR2 FQDESV come from the germline V gene (reference sequence). The chain's CDR3 is CASRLVPGGTDTQYF. The CDR3 DNA follows: TGTGCCAGCAGGCTAGTCCCGGGAGGCACAGATACGCAGTATTTT.

In its sample, this clonotype was seen many times. The V and J genes are TRBV29-1 and TRBJ2-1; D gene uncertain. The CDR3 contains 11 residues. The ends were cut back, 5 bases at V and 7 bases at J, with 9 bases in the middle. Per the germline V gene, CDR1 is SQVTM and CDR2 is ANQGSEA. The DNA of the CDR3 is TGCAGCGTTTATTCCCCAAATGAGCAGTTCTTC. Amino acid sequence: CSVYSPNEQFF.

V is TRBV18 and J is TRBJ2-3; the match to TRBD1 covers 9 bases. Germline assignment: CDR1 KGHSH and CDR2 LQKENI. J was trimmed by 4 bases and V by 2 bases; bases with no gene match: 7. The CDR3 sequence is 16 residues long. This CDR3 reads CASSPSEGQGADTQYF. The CDR3 DNA sequence: TGTGCCAGCTCACCATCCGAGGGACAGGGAGCAGATACGCAGTATTTT.

The chain combines TRBV3-1 with TRBJ2-5; D is possibly TRBD2 (5 bases). Germline lookup yields CDR1 LGHDT and CDR2 YNNKEL (reference sequence). The V end lost 0 bases, the J end lost 5 bases, and 10 bases lay between the germline ends. CDR3 length: 14 residues. CDR3 DNA: TGTGCCAGCAGCCAAGATAGACCGGGGGAGACCCAGTACTTC. This codes for CASSQDRPGETQYF.

This clonotype was detected many times. The V gene is TRBV24-1, the J gene TRBJ2-7; 7 bases match TRBD2. CDR1 is KGHDR, CDR2 SFDVKD, per germline. V gave up 6 bases and J gave up 3 bases; unmatched junction bases: 4. CDR3 length: 13 amino acids. CDR3 nucleotide sequence: TGTGCCACCAGTAGCGGGACTATCTACGAGCAGTACTTC. Protein product: CATSSGTIYEQYF.

The genes are TRBV20-1 and TRBJ2-7, with D perhaps being TRBD1 or TRBD2 (5 bases each). Trimming shortened V by 4 bases and J by 5 bases, and 24 bases separated the two germline ends. CDR1 is DFQATT, CDR2 SNEGSKA, per germline (reference sequence). CDR3 length: 16 residues. CDR3 bases: TGCAGTGCTACAGACGACAGTAGGGCGAGGGCGAACGAGCAGTACTTC. It codes for CSATDDSRARANEQYF.